The 14 T cell receptor beta chains below come from one sample, sequenced in a study of Graves' ophthalmopathy and Graves' hyperthyroidism. Researchers took RNA transcripts and amplified TCR beta CDR3 regions from them. First-round RT-PCR used HTBI primers; second-round multiplex PCR followed. From the multiplex PCR reads, TCRdb called clonotypes with MiXCR, one entry per CDR3 protein. The table lists some 1.1 million distinct CDR3 sequences, approximately 35% of them singletons. The specimen was peripheral blood or thyroid tissue (not recorded which). The receptor set was obtained from an adult man with Graves' hyperthyroidism.

A few counts support this clonotype. The genes are TRBV2 and TRBJ2-5; D unresolved. The germline V gene encodes CDR1 SNHLY and CDR2 FYNNEI. CDR3 length: 14 residues. With 3 bases removed from V and 5 bases from J, the gap between germline ends came to 13 bases. In DNA, the CDR3 is TGTGCCAGCAGTGACCAGACTGGGCCGGAGACCCAGTACTTC. Encoded protein: CASSDQTGPETQYF. Variable domain in full (rest from reference TRBV2 and TRBJ2-5): EPEVTQTPSHQVTQMGQEVILRCVPISNHLYFYWYRQILGQKVEFLVSFYNNEISEKSEIFDDQFSVERPDGSNFTLKIRSTKLEDSAMYFCASSDQTGPETQYFGPGTRLLVL.

Regarding this clonotype: A much larger clone sits a single nucleotide away, making a read error possible. This likely comes from a read error, as the CDR3 has no conserved phenylalanine or tryptophan at its end. The V and J genes are TRBV20-1 and TRBJ2-5, with a tentative D call TRBD1 (6 bases). CDR1 is DFQATT, CDR2 SNEGSKA, per germline (reference sequence). Trimming took off 5 bases at V and 3 bases at J, with 7 bases between the two ends. CDR3 length equals 11 residues. The CDR3 spells CSARTEETQYL. CDR3 bases: TGCAGTGCTCGGACAGAAGAGACCCAGTACCTC.

Many counts were recorded for this clonotype. J is TRBJ2-7 and V is TRBV7-2; either TRBD1 or TRBD2 may fit D (6 bases each). With 2 bases removed from V and 6 bases from J, the gap between germline ends came to 20 bases. This CDR3 is 16 amino acids long. Germline assignment: CDR1 SGHTA and CDR2 FQGNSA. The CDR3 region is CASSLSRRGHQGEQYF. The CDR3 nucleotides read TGTGCCAGCAGCTTAAGTCGGCGGGGACATCAGGGCGAGCAGTACTTC.

This clonotype was picked up a small number of times. V is TRBV5-4 and J is TRBJ2-7; TRBD1 matches 7 bases. The CDR3 is 16 amino acids. Germline V CDR1 and CDR2: SGHNT, YYREEE (reference sequence). J was trimmed by 3 bases and V by 4 bases; bases with no gene match: 13. The CDR3 protein is CASSPGTDPLYYEQYF. CDR3 bases: TGTGCCAGCAGCCCCGGGACAGACCCCTTATACTACGAGCAGTACTTC.

This clonotype came up many times. V and J are TRBV10-3 and TRBJ1-5; possibly TRBD1 for D (5 bases). Germline V gives CDR1 ENHRY, CDR2 SYGVKD. CDR3 length: 15 amino acids. Trimming took 3 bases from V and 1 from J, leaving 10 bases between them. CDR3 amino acids: CAISEWGSSNQPQHF. The CDR3 nucleotides are TGTGCCATCAGTGAATGGGGGAGCAGCAATCAGCCCCAGCATTTT.

The V and J genes are TRBV7-2 and TRBJ1-1; 9 positions match TRBD1. After removal of 6 bases from V and 3 bases from J, the junction contained 11 bases not matched to a gene. Germline lookup yields CDR1 SGHTA and CDR2 FQGNSA. This CDR3 is 16 amino acids long. The CDR3 DNA sequence: TGTGCCAGCAGTTCGGACAGGGGCGGAGGTGACACTGAAGCTTTCTTT. This encodes CASSSDRGGGDTEAFF.

The chain uses TRBV18 and TRBJ2-2; D perhaps matches TRBD2 (6 bases). The CDR3 contains 13 residues. The germline CDR1 and CDR2 sequences are KGHSH and LQKENI. Deletions cut 3 bases from V and 7 bases from J, with 9 bases between. Here the CDR3 DNA reads TGTGCCAGCTCACCGGAGGGGTTCGGGGAGCTGTTTTTT. Translated, it gives CASSPEGFGELFF.

The rearrangement links TRBV20-1 to TRBJ1-1; D is unclear. V shed 2 bases and J shed 10 bases, with 14 bases lying between them. The length of the CDR3 is 12 residues. Germline values: CDR1 DFQATT, CDR2 SNEGSKA (reference sequence). The CDR3 region is CSARLAGVLAFF. The CDR3 DNA sequence: TGCAGTGCTAGACTAGCGGGAGTGTTAGCTTTCTTT.

This sequence joins TRBV9 and TRBJ2-3, with 9 bases lining up with TRBD2. Germline trimming cut 3 bases from V and 4 bases from J; bases unmatched to any gene: 6. The germline V gene has CDR1 SGDLS and CDR2 YYNGEE. The CDR3 runs 15 residues. The CDR3 DNA sequence: TGTGCCAGCAGCGCGGGGCGGGGGGGGGCAGATACGCAGTATTTT. It translates to CASSAGRGGADTQYF.

The chain uses TRBV4-1 and TRBJ2-7; D remains ambiguous. The germline V gene encodes CDR1 MGHRA and CDR2 YSYEKL. This CDR3 comprises 17 residues. Trimming took 1 base from V and 2 from J, leaving 18 bases between them. The CDR3 region has the DNA TGCGCCAGCAGCCAAGGCCTCGACCCCGCGGAGACCTACGAGCAGTACTTC. Translation: CASSQGLDPAETYEQYF.

This clonotype has only a few counts. V and J are TRBV20-1 and TRBJ1-2; 7 bases match TRBD1. V trimming: 3 bases; J trimming: 1 base; junction bases outside the gene matches: 11. The CDR3 contains 16 residues. Germline-derived CDR1 and CDR2 are DFQATT and SNEGSKA (reference sequence). CDR3 region: CSARAAGTERNYGYTF. The DNA of the CDR3 is TGCAGTGCTAGGGCCGCCGGGACAGAGCGTAACTATGGCTACACCTTC.

This clonotype was counted many times. The chain uses TRBV19 and TRBJ2-5, with 7 nucleotides matching TRBD2. CDR1 is LNHDA and CDR2 is SQIVND in the germline V gene (reference sequence). The length of the CDR3 is 16 residues. The ends lost 4 bases at V and 0 bases at J; junction bases unmatched: 8. CDR3 DNA: TGTGCCAGTAGTAGGGGCGCTAGCGGTAACCAAGAGACCCAGTACTTC. Encoded protein: CASSRGASGNQETQYF.

The table lists this clonotype with a count of one. The rearrangement joins TRBV6-5 to TRBJ2-6; TRBD1 aligns across 10 bases. The J segment lost 1 base and the V segment lost 6 bases, leaving 3 bases of the junction unmatched. The CDR3 contains 16 residues. The V gene's germline CDR1 is MNHEY and CDR2 SVGAGI. The CDR3 loop reads CASRTGGFSGANVLTF. The CDR3 DNA sequence: TGTGCCAGCAGGACAGGGGGCTTTTCTGGGGCCAACGTCCTGACTTTC.

This clonotype has at least ten counts. The rearrangement uses TRBV29-1 and TRBJ2-7; weak D call: TRBD2 (5 bases). CDR1 and CDR2 (germline): SQVTM, ANQGSEA. V was trimmed by 5 bases and J by 4 bases, leaving 15 bases between them. The CDR3 runs to 13 residues. This CDR3 reads CSVYSGSGYEQYF. CDR3 DNA sequence: TGCAGCGTTTATTCGGGGAGTGGATACGAGCAGTACTTC.